This T cell receptor (beta chain) emerged from a study of control samples from healthy donors and cancer patients. The germline V gene encodes CDR1 LGHNA and CDR2 YSLEER. Trimming at V came to 2 bases and at J to 2 bases, leaving 5 bases not matched to a gene. The CDR3 length is 15 residues. Using immunoSEQ multiplex PCR, the repertoire was profiled, and TCRdb retains in-frame clones only, with some absent. The table shows 75,000 to 100,000 clones, with approximately 86% occurring only once. The chain carries TRBV4-3 and TRBJ2-7, with 8 bases that match TRBD2. This sequence originates from a woman aged 50 to 60 in good health. Sequences were obtained from blood. As DNA, the CDR3 is TGCGCCAGCAGCCAATCGTTTAGCGGGGCCTACGAGCAGTACTTC. It is translated as CASSQSFSGAYEQYF.